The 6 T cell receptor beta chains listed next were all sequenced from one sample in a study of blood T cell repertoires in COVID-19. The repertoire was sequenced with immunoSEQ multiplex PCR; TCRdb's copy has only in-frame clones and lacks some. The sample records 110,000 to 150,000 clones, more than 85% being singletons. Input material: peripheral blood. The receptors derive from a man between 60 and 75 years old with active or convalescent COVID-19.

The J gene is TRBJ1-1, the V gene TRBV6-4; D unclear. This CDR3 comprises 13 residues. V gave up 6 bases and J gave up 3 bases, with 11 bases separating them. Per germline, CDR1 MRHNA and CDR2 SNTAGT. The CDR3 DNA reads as TGTGCCAGCAGCATGACACTGTACACTGAAGCTTTCTTT. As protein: CASSMTLYTEAFF.

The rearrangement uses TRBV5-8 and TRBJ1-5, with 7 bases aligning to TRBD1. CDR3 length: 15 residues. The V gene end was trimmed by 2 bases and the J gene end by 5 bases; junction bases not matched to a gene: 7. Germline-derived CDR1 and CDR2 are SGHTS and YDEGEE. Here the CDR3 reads CASSFRDRVHQPQHF. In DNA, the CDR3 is TGTGCCAGCAGCTTCCGTGACAGGGTTCATCAGCCCCAGCATTTT.

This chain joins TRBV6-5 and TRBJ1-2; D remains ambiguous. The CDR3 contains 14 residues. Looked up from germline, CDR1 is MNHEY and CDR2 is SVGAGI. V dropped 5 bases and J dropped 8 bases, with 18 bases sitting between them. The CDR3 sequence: CASSTRDLRGGYTF. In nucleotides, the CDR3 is TGTGCCAGCAGTACCCGAGACCTTCGGGGAGGCTACACCTTC.

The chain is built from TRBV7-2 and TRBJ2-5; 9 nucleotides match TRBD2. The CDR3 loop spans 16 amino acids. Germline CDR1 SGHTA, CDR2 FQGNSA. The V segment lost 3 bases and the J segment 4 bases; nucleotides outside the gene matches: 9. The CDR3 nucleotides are TGTGCCAGCAGCTTGGCTAGCGGGGCAGGCGGAGAGACCCAGTACTTC. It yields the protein CASSLASGAGGETQYF.

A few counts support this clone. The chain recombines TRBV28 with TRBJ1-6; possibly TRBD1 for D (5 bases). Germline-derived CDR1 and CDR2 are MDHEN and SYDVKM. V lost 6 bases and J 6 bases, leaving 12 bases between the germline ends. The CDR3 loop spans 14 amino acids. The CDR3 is CASRLEGPNSPLHF. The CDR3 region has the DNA TGTGCCAGCAGACTGGAGGGGCCTAATTCACCCCTCCACTTT. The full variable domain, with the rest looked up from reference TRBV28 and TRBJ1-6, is DVKVTQSSRYLVKRTGEKVFLECVQDMDHENMFWYRQDPGLGLRLIYFSYDVKMKEKGDIPEGYSVSREKKERFSLILESASTNQTSMYLCASRLEGPNSPLHFGNGTRLTVT.

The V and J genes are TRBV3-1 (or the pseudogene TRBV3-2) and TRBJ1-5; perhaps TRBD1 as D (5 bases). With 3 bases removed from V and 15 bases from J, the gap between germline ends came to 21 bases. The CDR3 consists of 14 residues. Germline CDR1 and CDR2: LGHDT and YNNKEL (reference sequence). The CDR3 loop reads CASSHYPQGGEMHF. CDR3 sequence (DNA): TGTGCCAGCAGCCATTATCCTCAGGGCGGGGAAATGCATTTT.